The 18 T cell receptor beta chains presented below share a single source sample, sequenced in a study of early T cells in non-severe SARS-CoV-2 infection. In TCRdb, the 5' RACE reads were re-called with MiXCR into one record per CDR3 protein. The data contain about 99,000 distinct CDR3 sequences, roughly 15% of them singletons. The sequencing input was whole blood. Receptors originate from an adult who was a healthcare worker with PCR-confirmed SARS-CoV-2 infection or an uninfected control (not recorded which).

A few counts support this clonotype. The CDR3 does not close with the conserved phenylalanine or tryptophan, likely indicating a read error. Because the CDR3's place on the DNA is in doubt, the DNA is left out and the CDR3 is given as listed by TCRdb. The V and J genes are TRBV21-1 and TRBJ1-1. TRBV21-1 is a recognized pseudogene. Termini included, the CDR3 measures 13 amino acids. The CDR3 sequence: CASRQVRNTEAFS.

The CDR3, as DNA: TGTGCCAGCAGTTTAAACAGGGCCACCTACGAGCAGTACTTC. Encoded protein: CASSLNRATYEQYF. The rearrangement joins TRBV6-2 or TRBV6-3 to TRBJ2-7, with D perhaps TRBD1 (6 bases). CDR3 length equals 14 residues. V lost 4 bases to trimming and J lost 2 bases, with 12 bases between them. Per the germline V gene, CDR1 is MNHEY and CDR2 is SVGEGT.

In its sample, this clonotype was seen many times. V gene TRBV7-2 combines with J gene TRBJ2-6; no reliable D call. The V end was cut by 5 bases, the J end by 4 bases, with 18 bases between. This CDR3 region has 17 residues. CDR1 and CDR2 (germline): SGHTA, FQGNSA. The CDR3 DNA follows: TGTGCCAGCAGCCAAAACCTTGGCGGAACCGGGGCCAACGTCCTGACTTTC. Translation: CASSQNLGGTGANVLTF.

This clonotype was detected only a few times. This chain joins TRBV6-6 and TRBJ2-5; weak D call: TRBD2 (6 bases). With 2 bases removed from V and 1 base from J, the gap between germline ends came to 14 bases. Per germline, CDR1 MNHNY and CDR2 SVGAGI (reference sequence). The CDR3 consists of 16 residues. The CDR3 spells CASSYKHTGSQETQYF. The CDR3 DNA sequence: TGTGCCAGCAGTTACAAGCATACCGGGAGCCAAGAGACCCAGTACTTC.

This clonotype was found a few times. This chain connects TRBV25-1 to TRBJ1-4; perhaps TRBD1 as D (5 bases). The CDR3 totals 14 residues. CDR1 MGHDK and CDR2 SYGVNS come from the germline V gene. Between the trimmed V and J ends, which lost 4 bases and 8 bases, there was a span of 14 bases. The CDR3 nucleotides read TGTGCCAGCAGTGTGGGACGGAAATGGGAAAAACTGTTTTTT. It codes for CASSVGRKWEKLFF. The full variable domain, with the rest looked up from reference TRBV25-1 and TRBJ1-4, is EADIYQTPRYLVIGTGKKITLECSQTMGHDKMYWYQQDPGMELHLIHYSYGVNSTEKGDLSSESTVSRIRTEHFPLTLESARPSHTSQYLCASSVGRKWEKLFFGSGTQLSVL.

This chain connects TRBV5-4 to TRBJ1-1; unclear D gene. This CDR3 region has 13 residues. Germline CDR1 is SGHNT and CDR2 is YYREEE (reference sequence). V lost 0 bases and J lost 7, with 10 bases in between. This CDR3 is CASSLAPANEAFF. The CDR3 bases are TGTGCCAGCAGCTTGGCTCCAGCAAATGAAGCTTTCTTT.

Concerning this clonotype: A clone one base away is much larger, so this may be a read error. The V gene is TRBV6-6, the J gene TRBJ2-7; D is unresolved. The length of the CDR3 is 15 residues. Germline CDR1 MNHNY, CDR2 SVGAGI (reference sequence). The V end was cut by 4 bases, the J end by 1 base, with 14 bases between. The CDR3 DNA is TGTGCCAGCAGTTCAGCAACCCGCGGTTCCTACGAGCAGTACTTC. As protein: CASSSATRGSYEQYF.

In its sample, this clonotype was seen many times. The gene calls are TRBV5-1 and TRBJ2-1; D call uncertain. Trimming took 2 bases from V and 0 from J, leaving 6 bases between them. From germline, CDR1 is SGHRS and CDR2 YFSETQ. The CDR3 has 14 amino acids. CDR3 loop: CASSFINSYNEQFF. The CDR3 DNA follows: TGCGCCAGCAGCTTCATAAACTCCTACAATGAGCAGTTCTTC. Full variable domain (remainder filled in from reference TRBV5-1 and TRBJ2-1): KAGVTQTPRYLIKTRGQQVTLSCSPISGHRSVSWYQQTPGQGLQFLFEYFSETQRNKGNFPGRFSGRQFSNSRSEMNVSTLELGDSALYLCASSFINSYNEQFFGPGTRLTVL.

The gene calls are TRBV29-1 and TRBJ2-1; D not resolved. V lost 3 bases and J lost 5, with 14 bases in between. The CDR3 is made up of 14 amino acids. Germline lookup yields CDR1 SQVTM and CDR2 ANQGSEA. The CDR3 nucleotides are TGCAGCGTTGACCAGATTGGACGCGACAATGAGCAGTTCTTC. This encodes CSVDQIGRDNEQFF.

The rearrangement links TRBV15 to TRBJ2-1, with a weak D call TRBD2 (5 bases). The CDR3 is 15 amino acids. CDR1 and CDR2 from the germline V gene are LNHNV and YYDKDF (reference sequence). The V end was cut by 0 bases, the J end by 5 bases, with 11 bases between. The DNA for the CDR3 is TGTGCCACCAGCAGAGACGGCCAGGAGGACAATGAGCAGTTCTTC. Encoded protein: CATSRDGQEDNEQFF.

V usage is TRBV12-3 or TRBV12-4 and J usage is TRBJ2-3; 10 bases map to TRBD1. The CDR3 spans 15 residues. Germline trimming cut 5 bases from V and 4 bases from J; bases unmatched to any gene: 6. The chain's CDR3 is CASSTDRGRADTQYF. The CDR3 region has the DNA TGTGCCAGCAGTACAGACAGGGGGCGCGCAGATACGCAGTATTTT.

The table lists this clonotype with a few counts. The V and J genes are TRBV4-2 and TRBJ2-7; TRBD2 agrees at 13 bases. Unmatched junction bases numbered 6, after V lost 4 bases and J lost 12 bases. The V gene's germline CDR1 is LGHNA and CDR2 YNFKEQ. The CDR3 extends over 13 amino acids. The CDR3 spells CASSLTRTSGRYF. In nucleotides, the CDR3 is TGTGCCAGCAGCCTCACCCGGACTAGCGGGAGGTACTTC.

In this sample, this clonotype turned up a few times. The chain uses TRBV5-4 and TRBJ2-7; 10 nucleotides line up with TRBD2. The V segment lost 1 base and the J segment 5 bases; nucleotides outside the gene matches: 9. Germline V gives CDR1 SGHNT, CDR2 YYREEE (reference sequence). The CDR3 covers 16 residues. CDR3 loop: CASSLRLAGVIHEQYF. The CDR3 DNA follows: TGTGCCAGCAGCTTGCGTCTAGCGGGAGTTATCCACGAGCAGTACTTC.

This chain uses TRBV5-1 with TRBJ2-5, with D perhaps TRBD1 (5 bases). Germline CDR1 SGHRS, CDR2 YFSETQ. The germline V and J ends were trimmed by 4 bases and 9 bases, with 22 bases remaining between them. The CDR3 length is 15 residues. CDR3 nucleotide sequence: TGCGCCAGCAGCCCTACCCCTTCCGGCGAAGGGGCCCAGTACTTC. Amino acid sequence: CASSPTPSGEGAQYF.

The chain couples TRBV20-1 to TRBJ2-7; 8 nucleotides match TRBD1. CDR1 DFQATT and CDR2 SNEGSKA come from the germline V gene (reference sequence). This CDR3 contains 14 residues. The ends lost 1 base at V and 6 bases at J; junction bases unmatched: 8. The CDR3 sequence is CSARAGTGPSEQYF. The CDR3 DNA reads TGCAGTGCTAGAGCCGGGACAGGACCATCCGAGCAGTACTTC.

This clonotype came up many times. CDR3 in amino acids: CASSSAGGSYNEQFF. The CDR3 bases are TGTGCCAGCAGTTCAGCAGGGGGATCCTACAATGAGCAGTTCTTC. The chain has TRBV28 and TRBJ2-1; 7 bases fit TRBD1. Germline V gene data show CDR1 as MDHEN and CDR2 as SYDVKM. V was pared by 4 bases and J by 1 base, with 4 bases of the junction left unmatched. CDR3 length: 15 residues. The full variable domain, in which reference TRBV28 and TRBJ2-1 provide the parts outside the CDR3, is DVKVTQSSRYLVKRTGEKVFLECVQDMDHENMFWYRQDPGLGLRLIYFSYDVKMKEKGDIPEGYSVSREKKERFSLILESASTNQTSMYLCASSSAGGSYNEQFFGPGTRLTVL.

The chain combines TRBV28 with TRBJ2-7; tentatively, D is TRBD2 (6 bases). Germline V gives CDR1 MDHEN, CDR2 SYDVKM. CDR3 length: 14 residues. V lost 5 bases and J lost 0, with 11 bases in between. CDR3 nucleotide sequence: TGTGCCAGCAGTGGCGGGATTAACTCCTACGAGCAGTACTTC. This gives the protein CASSGGINSYEQYF.

This clonotype was seen a handful of times. CDR3 in amino acids: CSARDQGGETQYF. The CDR3 DNA sequence: TGCAGTGCTAGAGATCAGGGGGGGGAGACCCAGTACTTC. The chain employs TRBV20-1 and TRBJ2-5; perhaps D is TRBD1 or TRBD2 (7 bases each). The CDR3 runs to 13 residues. CDR1 is DFQATT and CDR2 is SNEGSKA in the germline V gene (reference sequence). Trimming removed 0 bases from V and 5 bases from J, with 10 bases in between.